This T cell receptor (beta chain) was observed in a study of CD8+CD57+ T cells in acquired aplastic anemia. Study-wide context: Sorted CD4+ plus CD8+ cells gave DNA averaging roughly 2.9 ug.

Patients picked for sequencing had shown CD8+CD57+ cell expansion detected by flow cytometry. With no exception, the patients had severe acquired aplastic anemia. Genomic DNA acted as the template from which TCR beta VDJ combination and CDR3 sequence profiling were carried out. TCRdb independently ran MiXCR on the reads; one entry per CDR3 protein. The sample lists some 170,000 distinct CDR3 sequences, roughly three fifths occurring once. Deletions cut 4 bases from V and 1 base from J, with 17 bases between. This CDR3 is built from 16 residues. Germline loops: CDR1 SGHRS, CDR2 YFSETQ. Study-wide results and limits: There were fewer than 35 CD8+ CDR3 sequences that occurred in both patients and controls.

Comments on this clonotype: Its antigen is unidentified.

Sequenced sample: sorted CD4+, CD8+, or CD8+CD57+ T cells (not recorded which) from PBMCs. The TCR sequence derives from a human donor with aplastic anemia. The V and J genes are TRBV5-1 and TRBJ1-1; maybe TRBD1 (6 bases). The chain's CDR3 is CASSRPGGRGNTEAFF. For the CDR3, the DNA is TGCGCCAGCAGCCGACCCGGGGGCAGGGGGAACACTGAAGCTTTCTTT.